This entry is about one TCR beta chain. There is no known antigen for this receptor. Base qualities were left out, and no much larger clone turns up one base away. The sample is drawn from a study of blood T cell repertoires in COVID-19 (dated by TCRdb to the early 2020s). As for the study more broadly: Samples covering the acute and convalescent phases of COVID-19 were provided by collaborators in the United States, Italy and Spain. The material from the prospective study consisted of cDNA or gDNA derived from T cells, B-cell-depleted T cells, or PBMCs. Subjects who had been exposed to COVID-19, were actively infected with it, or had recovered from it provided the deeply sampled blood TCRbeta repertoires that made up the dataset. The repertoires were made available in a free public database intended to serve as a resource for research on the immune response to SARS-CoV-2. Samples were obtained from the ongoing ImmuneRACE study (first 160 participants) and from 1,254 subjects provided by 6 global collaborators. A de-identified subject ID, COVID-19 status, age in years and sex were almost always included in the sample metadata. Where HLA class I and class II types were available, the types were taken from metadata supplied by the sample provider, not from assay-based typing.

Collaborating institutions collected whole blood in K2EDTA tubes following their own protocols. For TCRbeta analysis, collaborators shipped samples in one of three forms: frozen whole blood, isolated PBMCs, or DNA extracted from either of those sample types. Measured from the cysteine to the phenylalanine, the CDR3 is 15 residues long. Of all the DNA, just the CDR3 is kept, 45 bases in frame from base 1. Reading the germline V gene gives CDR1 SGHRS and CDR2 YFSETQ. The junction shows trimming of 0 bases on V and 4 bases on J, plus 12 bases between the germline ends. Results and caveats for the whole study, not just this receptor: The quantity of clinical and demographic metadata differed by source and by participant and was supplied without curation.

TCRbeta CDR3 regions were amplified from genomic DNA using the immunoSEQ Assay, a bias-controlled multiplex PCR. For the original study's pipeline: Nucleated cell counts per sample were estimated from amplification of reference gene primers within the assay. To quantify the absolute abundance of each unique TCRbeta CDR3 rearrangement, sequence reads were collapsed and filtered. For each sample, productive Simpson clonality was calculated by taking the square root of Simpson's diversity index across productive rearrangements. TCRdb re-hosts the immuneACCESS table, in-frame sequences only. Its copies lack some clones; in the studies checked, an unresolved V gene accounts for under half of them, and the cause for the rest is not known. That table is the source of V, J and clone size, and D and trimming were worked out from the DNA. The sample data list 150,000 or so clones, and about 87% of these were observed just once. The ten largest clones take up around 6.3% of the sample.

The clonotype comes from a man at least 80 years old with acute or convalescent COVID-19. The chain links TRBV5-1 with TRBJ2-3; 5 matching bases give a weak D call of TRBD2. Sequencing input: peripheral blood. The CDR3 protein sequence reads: CASSLAGKVSDTQYF. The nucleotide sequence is TGCGCCAGCAGCTTGGCCGGGAAGGTCTCAGATACGCAGTATTTT.